This TCR beta chain was sequenced for a study of T cell responses to AZD1222 COVID-19 vaccine. Background on the study: Second-dose recipients at about 4 or about 12 weeks were treated as one pooled group.

Germline CDR1 SGHVS, CDR2 FNYEAQ. The CDR3 spans 15 residues. Trimming shortened V by 2 bases and J by 9 bases, and 14 bases separated the two germline ends. Using immunoSEQ multiplex PCR, the repertoire was profiled, and TCRdb retains in-frame clones only, with some absent. The repertoire holds fewer than 140,000 clones, with around 90% as singletons. The origin of this receptor is an adult in good health. This chain uses TRBV7-6 with TRBJ1-6; tentatively, D is TRBD1 (6 bases). This specimen consisted of peripheral blood, obtained on day 0 of AZD1222 vaccination. CDR3 bases: TGTGCCAGCAGCTTATCTACAGGGCGGGGTTCACCCCTCCACTTT. Its protein product is CASSLSTGRGSPLHF.